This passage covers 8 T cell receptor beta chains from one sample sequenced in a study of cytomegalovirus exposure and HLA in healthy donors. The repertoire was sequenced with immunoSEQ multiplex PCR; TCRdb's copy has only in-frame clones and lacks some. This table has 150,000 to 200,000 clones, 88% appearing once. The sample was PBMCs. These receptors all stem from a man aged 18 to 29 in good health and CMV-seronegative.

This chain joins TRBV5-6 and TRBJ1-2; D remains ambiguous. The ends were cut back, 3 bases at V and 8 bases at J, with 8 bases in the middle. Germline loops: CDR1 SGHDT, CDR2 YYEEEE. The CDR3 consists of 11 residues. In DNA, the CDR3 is TGTGCCAGCAGCTACGTCGGGGGCTACACCTTC. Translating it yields CASSYVGGYTF.

The CDR3 nucleotides are TGTGCCAGCAGTTTAAGCCCCTTGGATACGCAGTATTTT. Protein product: CASSLSPLDTQYF. The chain joins TRBV27 to TRBJ2-3; D is ambiguous. This CDR3 region has 13 residues. V was shortened by 2 bases and J by 6 bases, with 9 bases between the two germline ends. Germline CDR1 and CDR2: MNHEY and SMNVEV (reference sequence).

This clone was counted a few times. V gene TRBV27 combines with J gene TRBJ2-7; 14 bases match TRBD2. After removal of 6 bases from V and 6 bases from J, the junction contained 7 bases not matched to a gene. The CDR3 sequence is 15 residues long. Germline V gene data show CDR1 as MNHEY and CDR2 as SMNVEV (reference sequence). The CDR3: CASSSGLAGVSEQYF. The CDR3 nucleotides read TGTGCCAGCAGCTCGGGACTAGCGGGAGTATCCGAGCAGTACTTC.

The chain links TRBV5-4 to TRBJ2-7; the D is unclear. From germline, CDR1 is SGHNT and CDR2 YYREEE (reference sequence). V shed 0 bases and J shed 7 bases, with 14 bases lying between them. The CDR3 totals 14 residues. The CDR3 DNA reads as TGTGCCAGCAGCTTGGACACCCTCCGAGGAGAGCAGTACTTC. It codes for CASSLDTLRGEQYF. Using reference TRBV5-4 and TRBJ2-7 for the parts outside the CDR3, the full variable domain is ETGVTQSPTHLIKTRGQQVTLRCSSQSGHNTVSWYQQALGQGPQFIFQYYREEENGRGNFPPRFSGLQFPNYSSELNVNALELDDSALYLCASSLDTLRGEQYFGPGTRLTVT.

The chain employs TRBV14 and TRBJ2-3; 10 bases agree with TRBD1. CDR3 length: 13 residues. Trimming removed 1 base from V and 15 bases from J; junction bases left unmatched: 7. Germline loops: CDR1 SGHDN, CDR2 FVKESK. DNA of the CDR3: TGTGCCAGCAGCCAAGTTGACGGGACAGGGGTTTATTTT. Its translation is CASSQVDGTGVYF.

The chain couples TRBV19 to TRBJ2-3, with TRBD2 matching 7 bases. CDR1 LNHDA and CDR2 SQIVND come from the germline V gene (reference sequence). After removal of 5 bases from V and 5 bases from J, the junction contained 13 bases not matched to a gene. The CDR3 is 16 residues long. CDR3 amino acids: CASSSGPTSVQDTQYF. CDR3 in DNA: TGTGCCAGTAGTTCTGGACCAACTAGCGTTCAAGATACGCAGTATTTT.

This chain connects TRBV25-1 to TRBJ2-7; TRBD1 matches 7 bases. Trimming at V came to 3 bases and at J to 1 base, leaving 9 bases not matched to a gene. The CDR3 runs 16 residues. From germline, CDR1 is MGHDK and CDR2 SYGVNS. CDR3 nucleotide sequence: TGTGCCAGCAGTGACCCCTCGGGACAGAAATCCTACGAGCAGTACTTC. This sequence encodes CASSDPSGQKSYEQYF.

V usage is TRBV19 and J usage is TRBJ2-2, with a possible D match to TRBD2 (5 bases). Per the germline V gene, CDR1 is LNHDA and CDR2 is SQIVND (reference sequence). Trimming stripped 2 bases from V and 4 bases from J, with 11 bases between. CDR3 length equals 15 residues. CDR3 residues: CASSIWADFTGELFF. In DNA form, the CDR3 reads TGTGCCAGTAGTATATGGGCGGACTTCACCGGGGAGCTGTTTTTT.